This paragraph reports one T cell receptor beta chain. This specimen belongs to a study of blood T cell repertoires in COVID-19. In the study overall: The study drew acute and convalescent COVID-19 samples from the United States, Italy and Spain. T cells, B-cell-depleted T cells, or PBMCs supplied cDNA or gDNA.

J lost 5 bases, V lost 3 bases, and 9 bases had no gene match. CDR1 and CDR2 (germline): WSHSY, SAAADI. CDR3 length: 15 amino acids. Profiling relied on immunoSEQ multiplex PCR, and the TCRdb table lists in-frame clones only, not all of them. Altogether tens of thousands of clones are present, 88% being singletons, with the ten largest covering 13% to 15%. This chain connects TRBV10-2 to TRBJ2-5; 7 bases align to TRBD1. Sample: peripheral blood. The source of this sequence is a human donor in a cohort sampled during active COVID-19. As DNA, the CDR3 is TGCGCCAGCAGTGACCCTAAAAGGGGGCGGGAGACCCAGTACTTC. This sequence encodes CASSDPKRGRETQYF.